Listed below are T cell receptor beta chains from one sample, sequenced in a study of shared clonotypes between healthy human individuals. Here immunoSEQ multiplex PCR was the method, and the copy in TCRdb shows in-frame clones only, minus some. Found here are roughly 2.2 million clones, 93% of them singletons; the top ten hold roughly 0.36%. The specimen sequenced was naive CD4+ T cells from PBMCs. These receptors were taken from a man in his late teens or twenties in good health. Some clones in this sample may be carry-over from other donors' samples. Both conserved end residues are part of each CDR3. D genes are given only for firm matches. Not all rows give a size; the values are once, few, many and, for expanded clones, a class.

clone size	V gene	D gene	J gene	CDR3 DNA	CDR3 protein
NA	TRBV21-1	NA	TRBJ1-5	TGTGCCAGCGAGCCGGGACAGGGAGGTCAGCCCCAGCATTTT	CASEPGQGGQPQHF
NA	TRBV10-3	NA	TRBJ2-7	TGTGCCATCAGTGAGTCCCCTTTTGTCAGGGATTCCTACGAGCAGTACTTC	CAISESPFVRDSYEQYF
NA	TRBV28	TRBD2	TRBJ2-1	TGTGCCAGCAGTCCCCCTAGCGGGAGCTACAATGAGCAGTTCTTC	CASSPPSGSYNEQFF
NA	TRBV19	NA	TRBJ1-1	TGTGCCAGTAGTACCGATACAACGACTCGGGACACTGAAGCTTTCTTT	CASSTDTTTRDTEAFF
NA	TRBV5-1	TRBD1	TRBJ2-7	TGCGCCAGCAGCTTGTCGGACAGGGGGCCGTACGAGCAGTACTTC	CASSLSDRGPYEQYF
NA	TRBV7-3	TRBD2	TRBJ2-1	TGTGCCAGCAGCTTCGGACTAGCGGGTCTCTCCTACAATGAGCAGTTCTTC	CASSFGLAGLSYNEQFF
once	TRBV12-5	NA	TRBJ2-5	TGTGCTAGTGGTTTGTCCCGGTCTCGGGAGACCCAGTACTTC	CASGLSRSRETQYF
NA	TRBV29-1	NA	TRBJ1-5	TGCAGCGTTGGAGAACATAGCAATCAGCCCCAGCATTTT	CSVGEHSNQPQHF
NA	TRBV28	TRBD2	TRBJ2-5	TGTGCCAGCAGTTTGACGGGAGGAGGGGAGACCCAGTACTTC	CASSLTGGGETQYF
NA	TRBV14	TRBD1	TRBJ2-2	TGTGCCAGCAGCCGATTGTACAGGGGCACCGGGGAGCTGTTTTTT	CASSRLYRGTGELFF
NA	TRBV4-2	TRBD2	TRBJ2-3	TGTGCCAGCAGCCAAAGACCCAGCGGGGTAGATACGCAGTATTTT	CASSQRPSGVDTQYF
NA	TRBV19	NA	TRBJ1-2	TGTGCCAGTAGTAGCCCTCGAGTAGGAGGGAACTATGGCTACACCTTC	CASSSPRVGGNYGYTF
once	TRBV7-2	NA	TRBJ2-7	TGTGCCAGCAGCTTCTCTAGTCTTCCCTACGAGCAGTACTTC	CASSFSSLPYEQYF
once	TRBV15	NA	TRBJ2-2	TGTGCCACCAGCAGAGGTGGGGGGGAGCTGTTTTTT	CATSRGGGELFF
NA	TRBV6-1	NA	TRBJ2-2	TGTGCCAGCAGTGAAGCGCACGGGTTCGGGGAGCTGTTTTTT	CASSEAHGFGELFF